This entry is about one T cell receptor beta chain. The antigen remains unidentified. This sample is drawn from a study of beta chain features in type 1 diabetes. Study-level points and caveats: PCR, the amplification step, might favor shorter templates, equally in patients and controls. Shorter TCRB CDR3s, moderately but significantly so, were found in Type 1 diabetes patients in all four CD4+ subsets.

Sequencing targeted expressed TCRB transcripts, as all isolated RNA had been reverse transcribed. Libraries were prepared by immunoSEQ multiplex PCR; TCRdb keeps only in-frame clonotypes and omits some of them. The sample contains roughly 260,000 clones, around 21% of which appear only once. Per germline, CDR1 LNHNV and CDR2 YYDKDF (reference sequence). The ends lost 0 bases at V and 10 bases at J; junction bases unmatched: 8. The CDR3 runs to 17 residues. The chain carries TRBV15 and TRBJ2-1, with TRBD2 matching over 14 bases. This clonotype originated in a woman aged 40-49 years with type 1 diabetes. Sequenced: naive CD4+ T cells from blood. For the CDR3, the DNA is TGTGCCACCAGCAGAGACCGACTAGCGGGAGGGCCAAGGGAGCAGTTCTTC. It specifies CATSRDRLAGGPREQFF.